The clone carrying this T cell receptor beta chain was recorded a few times. The antigen is undetermined. Losses at the gene ends were 2 bases for V and 6 bases for J; bases not matched to a gene: 7. The CDR3 covers 15 residues. These data are taken from a study of T-cell reconstitution after alpha-beta-depleted transplantation in children. Findings and limits, study-wide: Several patients had high TCRbeta diversity at day 60; it came from surviving recipient T cells and thymic progenitors. From newly produced T cells came most of the T-cell counts and diversity one year after transplant. Roughly two months post-transplant, alpha-beta T cells reportedly originated from several hundred graft clones that had expanded.

The TCRbeta library was prepared with unique molecular identifiers. One entry per CDR3 protein results from TCRdb running MiXCR on the PCR reads. The sample lists about 58,000 distinct CDR3 sequences; 40% to 45% were seen once. The TCR sequence derives from a male patient aged 5 to 17 who had a stem cell transplant for acute lymphoblastic leukemia, so the T cells may come from the graft donor. This specimen consisted of PBMCs, mostly from graft donor cells, obtained 360 days after TCRalphabeta/CD19-depleted stem cell transplant. The chain uses TRBV12-3 or TRBV12-4 and TRBJ2-1; 7 positions match TRBD2. The CDR3 region has the DNA TGTGCCAGCAGTTTAAGCGGGGAATGGGCCAATGAGCAGTTCTTC. Translated, it gives CASSLSGEWANEQFF.